The rows below give T cell receptor beta chains drawn from one sample of a study of early T cells in non-severe SARS-CoV-2 infection. MiXCR, applied by TCRdb to the 5' RACE reads, yields one record per CDR3 protein. The data show roughly 51,000 distinct CDR3 sequences, about 7.8% seen once. Sequences were obtained from whole blood. These receptors were taken from an adult who was a healthcare worker with PCR-confirmed SARS-CoV-2 infection or an uninfected control (not recorded which). Both conserved end residues are part of each CDR3. The D gene is left open where the match is weak. Expanded clones are given a class, and other clones once, few, many or no size at all.

TRBJ1-1 | . | TRBV20-1 | many | CSARGTRDTEAFF | TGCAGTGCTAGGGGAACAAGGGACACTGAAGCTTTCTTT
TRBJ1-1 | . | TRBV14 | many | CASSQQDWGVNTEAFF | TGTGCCAGCAGCCAACAGGACTGGGGGGTGAACACTGAAGCTTTCTTT
TRBJ1-2 | . | TRBV9 | many | CASSVDSMDYGYTF | TGTGCCAGCAGCGTAGACAGTATGGACTATGGCTACACCTTC
TRBJ2-7 | TRBD2 | TRBV2 | . | CASIPGLAGASTPYEQYF | TGTGCCAGCATCCCGGGACTAGCGGGGGCGTCTACCCCCTACGAGCAGTACTTC
TRBJ2-1 | . | TRBV24-1 | many | CATSDGGFAYNEQFF | TGTGCCACCAGTGATGGAGGGTTCGCCTACAATGAGCAGTTCTTC
TRBJ2-2 | . | TRBV7-2 | . | CASRRDGELFF | TGTGCCAGCAGGCGGGACGGGGAGCTGTTTTTT
TRBJ2-1 | TRBD2 | TRBV27 | medium-sized | CASSLASGFNEQFF | TGTGCCAGCAGTTTGGCTAGCGGCTTCAATGAGCAGTTCTTC
TRBJ2-1 | . | TRBV3-1 | . | CASSQDVGDEQFF | TGTGCCAGCAGCCAAGATGTTGGGGATGAGCAGTTCTTC
TRBJ1-4 | TRBD1 | TRBV18 | many | CASSQGQPNEKLFF | TGTGCCAGCTCACAGGGACAGCCTAATGAAAAACTGTTTTTT
TRBJ1-5 | . | TRBV7-3 | many | CASSQDRDQPQHF | TGTGCCAGCAGCCAGGACCGAGATCAGCCCCAGCATTTT